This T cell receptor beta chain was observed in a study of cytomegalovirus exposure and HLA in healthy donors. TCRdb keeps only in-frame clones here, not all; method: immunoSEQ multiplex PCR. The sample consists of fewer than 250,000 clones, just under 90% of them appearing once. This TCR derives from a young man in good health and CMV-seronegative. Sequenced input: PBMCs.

The CDR3: CASYRGRDEQYF. The CDR3 bases are TGTGCCAGTTACAGGGGCCGAGACGAGCAGTACTTC. J is TRBJ2-7 and V is TRBV7-9, with 7 bases matching TRBD1. Germline V gene lookup returns CDR1 SEHNR and CDR2 FQNEAQ (reference sequence). This CDR3 spans 12 amino acids. Germline trimming cut 9 bases from V and 5 bases from J; bases unmatched to any gene: 7.